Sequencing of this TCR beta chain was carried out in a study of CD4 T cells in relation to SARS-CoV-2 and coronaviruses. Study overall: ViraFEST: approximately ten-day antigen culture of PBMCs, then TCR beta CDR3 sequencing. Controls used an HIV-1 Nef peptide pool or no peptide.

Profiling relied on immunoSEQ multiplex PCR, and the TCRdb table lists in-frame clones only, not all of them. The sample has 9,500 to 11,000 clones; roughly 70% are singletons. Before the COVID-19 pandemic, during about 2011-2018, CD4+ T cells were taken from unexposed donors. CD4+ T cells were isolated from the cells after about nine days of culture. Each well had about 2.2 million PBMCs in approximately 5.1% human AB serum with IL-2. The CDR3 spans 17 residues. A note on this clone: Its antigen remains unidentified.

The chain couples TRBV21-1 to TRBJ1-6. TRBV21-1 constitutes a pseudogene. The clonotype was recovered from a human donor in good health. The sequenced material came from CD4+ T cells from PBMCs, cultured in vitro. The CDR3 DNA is TGTGCCAGCAGCAAAGGATGGGGGGCTGGGGGAAATTCACCCCTCCACTTT. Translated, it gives CASSKGWGAGGNSPLHF.